A selection of T cell receptor beta chains follows, all from one sample in a study of CD8+ T cells in alopecia areata. TCRdb's table, derived via immunoSEQ multiplex PCR, lists solely in-frame clones and lacks some. The sample consists of 190,000 or so clones, 60% of them appearing once. The sample consisted of CD4+ T cells sorted from blood, taken at week 4, from a patient treated with tofacitinib. The source is a human donor with alopecia areata. The CDR3 runs from the conserved cysteine through the conserved F or W. D genes are given only for firm matches. The size of a clone is reported for some rows only, either as once, few or many, or as a class for expanded clones.

TRBJ1-2 few TRBD1 TRBV6-4 TGTGCCAGCAGTGCCCACGGACAGGGAAATGGCTACACCTTC CASSAHGQGNGYTF
TRBJ1-2 few NA TRBV6-5 TGTGCCAGCAGTTACACGCGACAGGATAACTATGGCTACACCTTC CASSYTRQDNYGYTF
TRBJ1-6 NA NA TRBV4-1 TGCGCCAGCAGCCAAGACGAACAGGTGAATTCACCCCTCCACTTT CASSQDEQVNSPLHF
TRBJ2-5 few TRBD1 TRBV18 TGTGCCAGCTCACTCTCGACAGGGCAACGGGAGACCCAGTACTTC CASSLSTGQRETQYF
TRBJ1-2 NA TRBD1 TRBV29-1 TGCAGCGTTGACATGGGGACAGGGCGAGCTAACTATGGCTACACCTTC CSVDMGTGRANYGYTF
TRBJ1-1 NA NA TRBV7-9 TGTGCCAGCAGCTCCGACTTTGCCGAAGCTTTCTTT CASSSDFAEAFF
TRBJ2-1 few NA TRBV28 TGTGCCAGCAGACCCGGGACCCCAAATGAGCAGTTCTTC CASRPGTPNEQFF
TRBJ1-2 NA NA TRBV30 TGTGCCTGGAGTCCTGGCGGGGCAGAGGGTTATGGCCACACCTTC CAWSPGGAEGYGHTF
TRBJ1-2 NA NA TRBV30 TGTGCCTGGAGTGCCCGCCTGGCACTGGACTATGGCTACACCTTC CAWSARLALDYGYTF
TRBJ2-2 once TRBD2 TRBV15 TGTGCCACCAGCAGGGGACTAGCGGGCCGTTCGATCAACACCGGGGAGCTGTTTTTT CATSRGLAGRSINTGELFF
TRBJ2-1 NA NA TRBV27 TGTGCCAGCAGTTTATATGGACACGGTCCGTCGTACAATGAGCAGTTCTTC CASSLYGHGPSYNEQFF
TRBJ2-7 NA NA TRBV9 TGTGCCAGCAGCCCCCAAGGGGTAGTCTGGGAGCAGTACTTC CASSPQGVVWEQYF
TRBJ2-3 NA NA TRBV11-2 TGTGCCAGCAGCTTTAGGGGGGTCTCAGATACGCAGTATTTT CASSFRGVSDTQYF
TRBJ2-5 NA NA TRBV29-1 TGCAGCGTTGGGTTGGAGACCCAGTACTTC CSVGLETQYF
TRBJ2-7 NA NA TRBV18 TGTGCCAGCTCACCCCAGGGACGTCCTAGTGACGAGCAGTACTTC CASSPQGRPSDEQYF
TRBJ2-4 NA NA TRBV13 TGTGCCAGCAGCCTCCGAGGGGGGCCAACTAACATTCAGTACTTC CASSLRGGPTNIQYF
TRBJ2-1 once NA TRBV30 TGTGCCTGGAGCCTAGGACAGTACAATGAGCAGTTCTTC CAWSLGQYNEQFF
TRBJ1-2 NA NA TRBV29-1 TGCAGCGTCCAAGGGAGGGGGGCAACTGACTATGGCTACACCTTC CSVQGRGATDYGYTF
TRBJ1-1 NA NA TRBV4-1 TGCGCCAGCAGCCAGCCAACAGGGACCACTGAAGCTTTCTTT CASSQPTGTTEAFF
TRBJ1-2 NA TRBD1 TRBV30 TGTGCCTGGAGTCGCTCAGTGGGACAGGGGTCGAGCTACTATGGCTACACCTTC CAWSRSVGQGSSYYGYTF